A selection of T cell receptor beta chains follows, all from one sample in a study of blood T cell repertoires in COVID-19. The table came from immunoSEQ multiplex PCR; TCRdb's copy has only in-frame clones and leaves some out. The profile covers about 280,000 clones, with around 85% appearing a single time and 8% to 13% taken by the ten largest. The sequencing sample was made of peripheral blood. The receptors derive from a woman in her 70s with acute or convalescent COVID-19. CDR3s include the opening cysteine and the closing phenylalanine or tryptophan. The order of the fields is D gene, J gene, V gene, CDR3 length, clone size, CDR3 protein, CDR3 DNA. The D gene is left open where the match is weak. Expanded clones are given a class, and other clones once, few, many or no size at all.

>TRBD1|TRBJ1-4|TRBV5-1|14|few
CASNTGVPNEKLFF
TGCGCCAGCAATACAGGGGTACCTAATGAAAAACTGTTTTTT
>TRBD1|TRBJ1-3|TRBV3-1/TRBV3-2|14|-
CASSRGQGLGTIYF
TGTGCCAGCAGCCGAGGACAGGGGCTGGGCACCATATATTTT
>TRBD1|TRBJ2-1|TRBV10-1|15|-
CASSIGTGIDNEQFF
TGCGCCAGCAGCATCGGGACAGGGATCGACAATGAGCAGTTCTTC
>-|TRBJ2-1|TRBV4-1|15|-
CASSQWSGTHNEQFF
TGCGCCAGCAGCCAATGGAGTGGGACACACAATGAGCAGTTCTTC
>TRBD1|TRBJ2-7|TRBV7-2|17|-
CASSSSRQGISVHEQYF
TGTGCCAGCAGCTCGTCTAGACAGGGGATTAGTGTCCACGAGCAGTACTTC
>TRBD2|TRBJ2-5|TRBV15|16|-
CATSRASALAGETQYF
TGTGCCACCAGCAGAGCCTCCGCACTAGCGGGGGAGACCCAGTACTTC
>TRBD2|TRBJ2-1|TRBV5-6|16|once
CASSPLAGGRYNEQFF
TGTGCCAGCAGCCCCCTAGCGGGGGGGCGCTACAATGAGCAGTTCTTC
>TRBD2|TRBJ2-1|TRBV7-8|15|-
CASSRPGAGRNEQFF
TGTGCCAGCAGCCGTCCCGGAGCGGGGAGGAATGAGCAGTTCTTC
>-|TRBJ2-3|TRBV15|13|-
CATSGGSWAPQYF
TGTGCCACCAGCGGGGGGTCTTGGGCCCCGCAGTATTTT
>TRBD1|TRBJ1-1|TRBV5-1|15|-
CASSLVAGTGSEAFF
TGCGCCAGCAGCTTGGTGGCCGGGACAGGGAGTGAAGCTTTCTTT
>-|TRBJ2-7|TRBV18|15|once
CASSPPSVPTYEQYF
TGTGCCAGCTCACCACCTTCAGTCCCAACCTACGAGCAGTACTTC
>-|TRBJ2-7|TRBV30|14|-
CAWKRRTSSYEQYF
TGTGCCTGGAAAAGGAGGACGAGCTCCTACGAGCAGTACTTC
>-|TRBJ2-1|TRBV20-1|10|few
CSTYYNEQFF
TGCAGTACATACTACAATGAGCAGTTCTTC
>TRBD1|TRBJ2-7|TRBV7-9|15|-
CASSLQPGTGSEQYF
TGTGCCAGCAGCTTACAACCCGGGACAGGGAGCGAGCAGTACTTC
>-|TRBJ2-1|TRBV19|14|once
CASKTGPANNEQFF
TGTGCCAGCAAAACAGGTCCGGCGAACAATGAGCAGTTCTTC
>TRBD2|TRBJ2-7|TRBV5-4|16|-
CASSHLGLAGASEQYF
TGTGCCAGCAGCCACCTCGGACTAGCGGGGGCCTCGGAGCAGTACTTC
>-|TRBJ2-2|TRBV7-7|16|-
CASSLGQTANTGELFF
TGTGCTAGCAGCTTGGGACAAACAGCGAACACCGGGGAGCTGTTTTTT
>TRBD1|TRBJ2-7|TRBV10-2|13|-
CASSERRGNEQYF
TGCGCCAGCAGTGAGCGCAGGGGGAACGAGCAGTACTTC
>-|TRBJ1-2|TRBV5-4|14|-
CASSQDSINYGYTF
TGTGCCAGCAGCCAGGACAGCATTAACTATGGCTACACCTTC
>-|TRBJ1-3|TRBV7-2|15|-
CASSTTGNSGNTIYF
TGTGCCAGCAGCACCACAGGGAACTCTGGAAACACCATATATTTT
>TRBD1|TRBJ1-1|TRBV19|14|-
CASNQGGVNTEAFF
TGTGCCAGTAATCAGGGGGGTGTGAACACTGAAGCTTTCTTT
>-|TRBJ1-2|TRBV7-8|14|-
CASSLAGGDYGYTF
TGTGCCAGCAGCTTAGCTGGGGGGGACTATGGCTACACCTTC
>-|TRBJ1-5|TRBV12-3/TRBV12-4|13|-
CASSQTLNQPQHF
TGTGCCAGCAGCCAAACTCTAAATCAGCCCCAGCATTTT
>-|TRBJ2-3|TRBV5-1|16|-
CASSSGEPPSTDTQYF
TGCGCCAGCAGCTCCGGGGAGCCGCCTTCCACAGATACGCAGTATTTT
>TRBD2|TRBJ2-3|TRBV3-1/TRBV3-2|17|-
CASSRGLAGAGGDTQYF
TGTGCCAGCAGCCGTGGACTAGCGGGGGCCGGGGGGGATACGCAGTATTTT
>-|TRBJ2-5|TRBV7-3|15|-
CASSSGAGHQETQYF
TGTGCCAGCAGCTCCGGGGCGGGACACCAAGAGACCCAGTACTTC
>-|TRBJ1-6|TRBV7-6|15|-
CASSLAPGGDSPLHF
TGTGCCAGCAGCTTAGCCCCAGGTGGCGATTCACCCCTCCACTTT
>TRBD2|TRBJ2-1|TRBV11-2|19|-
CASSPGGGASGAHGDEQFF
TGTGCCAGCAGCCCTGGGGGCGGGGCTAGCGGGGCCCACGGGGATGAGCAGTTCTTC
>-|TRBJ1-1|TRBV2|14|-
CASSAYRMNTEAFF
TGTGCCAGCAGTGCATACAGGATGAACACTGAAGCTTTCTTT
>-|TRBJ1-4|TRBV18|13|few
CASSGARDEKLFF
TGTGCCAGCTCAGGTGCGAGGGATGAAAAACTGTTTTTT
>-|TRBJ1-1|TRBV9|14|few
CASSVEHANTEAFF
TGTGCCAGCAGCGTCGAACACGCGAACACTGAAGCTTTCTTT
>TRBD1|TRBJ2-1|TRBV18|13|-
CASSPPGGSEQFF
TGTGCCAGCTCACCCCCAGGGGGTAGTGAGCAGTTCTTC
>TRBD1|TRBJ2-1|TRBV5-1|15|-
CASSSEGAIGDEQFF
TGCGCCAGCAGCTCAGAGGGGGCCATCGGGGATGAGCAGTTCTTC
>-|TRBJ1-1|TRBV12-3/TRBV12-4|13|-
CASSLLRDTEAFF
TGTGCCAGCAGTTTACTTAGAGACACTGAAGCTTTCTTT
>-|TRBJ2-3|TRBV11-3|17|-
CASSSRRGLDGTDTQYF
TGTGCCAGCAGCTCGCGAAGGGGACTCGACGGCACAGATACGCAGTATTTT
>TRBD1|TRBJ2-7|TRBV4-2|16|-
CASSQRGQASSYEQYF
TGTGCCAGCAGCCAAAGGGGGCAGGCCAGCTCCTACGAGCAGTACTTC
>-|TRBJ1-2|TRBV19|13|once
CASNKQANYGYTF
TGTGCCAGTAACAAACAGGCTAACTATGGCTACACCTTC
>-|TRBJ1-1|TRBV14|14|-
CASSRHLANTEAFF
TGTGCCAGCAGCCGACACCTGGCCAACACTGAAGCTTTCTTT
>-|TRBJ1-4|TRBV2|15|-
CASSENSGRNEKLFF
TGTGCCAGCAGTGAAAATAGCGGGCGAAATGAAAAACTGTTTTTT
>-|TRBJ2-3|TRBV6-5|16|-
CASSYSFGRLTDTQYF
TGTGCCAGCAGTTACTCGTTCGGGAGACTCACAGATACGCAGTATTTT
>-|TRBJ1-1|TRBV6-6|14|-
CASSFQGAPNEAFF
TGTGCCAGCAGTTTTCAAGGGGCTCCAAATGAAGCTTTCTTT
>-|TRBJ2-5|TRBV5-1|16|-
CASSLLPVGGPETQYF
TGCGCCAGCAGCTTGCTCCCGGTAGGGGGTCCAGAGACCCAGTACTTC
>-|TRBJ1-5|TRBV2|14|few
CASTPDRSNQPQHF
TGTGCCAGCACCCCCGACAGGAGCAATCAGCCCCAGCATTTT
>-|TRBJ2-2|TRBV6-4|13|once
CASSGEITGELFF
TGTGCCAGCAGTGGCGAGATCACCGGGGAGCTGTTTTTT